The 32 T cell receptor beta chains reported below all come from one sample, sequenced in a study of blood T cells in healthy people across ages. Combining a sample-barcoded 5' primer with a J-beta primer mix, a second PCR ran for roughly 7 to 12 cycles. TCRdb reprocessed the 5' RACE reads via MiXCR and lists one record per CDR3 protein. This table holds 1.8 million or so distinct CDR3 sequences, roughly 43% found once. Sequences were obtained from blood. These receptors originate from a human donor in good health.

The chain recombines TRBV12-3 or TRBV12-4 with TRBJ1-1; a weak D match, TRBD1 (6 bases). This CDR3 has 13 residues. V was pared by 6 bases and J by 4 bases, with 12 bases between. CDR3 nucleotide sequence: TGTGCCAGCAGAGGGGGGGCGGGCACTGAAGCTTTCTTT. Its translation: CASRGGAGTEAFF.

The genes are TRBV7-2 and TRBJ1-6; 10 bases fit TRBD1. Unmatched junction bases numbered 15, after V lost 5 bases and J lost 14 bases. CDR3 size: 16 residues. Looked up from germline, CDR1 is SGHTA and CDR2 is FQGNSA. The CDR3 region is CASSPTGGSRGLALHF. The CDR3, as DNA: TGTGCCAGCAGCCCGACAGGGGGCTCGAGGGGCTTGGCCCTCCACTTT.

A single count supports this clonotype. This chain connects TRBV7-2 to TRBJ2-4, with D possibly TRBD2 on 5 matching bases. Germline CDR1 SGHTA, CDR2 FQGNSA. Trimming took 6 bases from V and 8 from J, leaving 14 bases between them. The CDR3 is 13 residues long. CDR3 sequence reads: CASRSGRKYIQYF. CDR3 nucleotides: TGTGCCAGCAGAAGTGGGAGAAAATACATTCAGTACTTC.

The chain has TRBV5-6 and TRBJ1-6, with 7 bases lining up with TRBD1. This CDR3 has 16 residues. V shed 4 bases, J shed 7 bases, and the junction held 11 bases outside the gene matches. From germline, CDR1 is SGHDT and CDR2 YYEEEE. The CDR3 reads CASSQQGPVMNSPLHF. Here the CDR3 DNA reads TGTGCCAGCAGCCAACAGGGGCCCGTAATGAATTCACCCCTCCACTTT.

CDR3 DNA: TGTGCCAGCAGCCCGGTATCCGGGACCTACTATGGCTACACCTTC. This codes for CASSPVSGTYYGYTF. The chain couples TRBV6-2 or TRBV6-3 to TRBJ1-2; D might be TRBD1 (5 bases). This CDR3 is built from 15 residues. CDR1 MNHEY and CDR2 SVGEGT come from the germline V gene. Trimming cost V 6 bases and J 3 bases, with 17 bases left between them.

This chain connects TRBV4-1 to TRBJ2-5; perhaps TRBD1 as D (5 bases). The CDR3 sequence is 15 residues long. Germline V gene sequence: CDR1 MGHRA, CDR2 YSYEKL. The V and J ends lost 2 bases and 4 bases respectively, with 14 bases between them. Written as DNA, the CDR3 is TGCGCCAGCAGCCAACAGGACATTGGTAGAGAGACCCAGTACTTC. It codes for CASSQQDIGRETQYF.

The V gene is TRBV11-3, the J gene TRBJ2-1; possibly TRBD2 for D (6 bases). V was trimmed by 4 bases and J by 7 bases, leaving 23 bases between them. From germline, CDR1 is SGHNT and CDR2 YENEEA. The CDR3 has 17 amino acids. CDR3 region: CASSSLIGGGEGNEQFF. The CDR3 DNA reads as TGTGCCAGCAGCTCCCTTATCGGCGGCGGGGAAGGGAATGAGCAGTTCTTC.

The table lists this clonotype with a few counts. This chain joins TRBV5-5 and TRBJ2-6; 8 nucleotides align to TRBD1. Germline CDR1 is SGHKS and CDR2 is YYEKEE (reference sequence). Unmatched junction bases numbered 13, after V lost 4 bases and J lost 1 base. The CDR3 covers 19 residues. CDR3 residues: CASSDARQGLRSGANVLTF. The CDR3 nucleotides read TGTGCCAGCAGCGATGCTAGACAGGGGTTAAGGTCTGGGGCCAACGTCCTGACTTTC.

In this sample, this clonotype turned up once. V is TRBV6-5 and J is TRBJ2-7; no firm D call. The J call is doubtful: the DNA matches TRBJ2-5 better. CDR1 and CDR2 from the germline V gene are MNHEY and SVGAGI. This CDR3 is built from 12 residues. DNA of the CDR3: TGTGCCAGCGGCACTACCGTGGGGACCCAGTACTTC. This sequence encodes CASGTTVGTQYF.

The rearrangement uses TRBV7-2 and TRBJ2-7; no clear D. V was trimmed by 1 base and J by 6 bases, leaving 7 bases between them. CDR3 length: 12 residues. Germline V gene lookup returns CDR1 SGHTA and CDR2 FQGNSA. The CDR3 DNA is TGTGCCAGCAGCTTAGATGTCGGCGAGCAGTACTTC. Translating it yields CASSLDVGEQYF.

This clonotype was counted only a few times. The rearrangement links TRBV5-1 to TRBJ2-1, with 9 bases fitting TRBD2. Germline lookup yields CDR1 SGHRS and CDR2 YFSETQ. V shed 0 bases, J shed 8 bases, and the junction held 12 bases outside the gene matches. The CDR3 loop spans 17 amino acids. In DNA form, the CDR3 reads TGCGCCAGCAGCTTGGGGGCTAGCGGGGCCCCGGGGGATGAGCAGTTCTTC. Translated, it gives CASSLGASGAPGDEQFF.

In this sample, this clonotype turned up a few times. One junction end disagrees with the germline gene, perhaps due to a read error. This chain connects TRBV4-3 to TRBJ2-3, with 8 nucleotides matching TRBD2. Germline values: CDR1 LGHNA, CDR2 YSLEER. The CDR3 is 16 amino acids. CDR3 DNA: TGCGCCAGCAGTCAAGATACGCGGGGGGCGGCAGATACGCAGTATTTT. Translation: CASSQDTRGAADTQYF.

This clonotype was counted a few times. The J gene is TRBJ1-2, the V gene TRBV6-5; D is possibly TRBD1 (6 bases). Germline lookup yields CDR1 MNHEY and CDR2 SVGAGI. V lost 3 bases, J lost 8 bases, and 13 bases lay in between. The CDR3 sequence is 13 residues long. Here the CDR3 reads CASSYQTGVGYTF. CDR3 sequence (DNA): TGTGCCAGCAGTTATCAGACAGGAGTCGGCTACACCTTC.

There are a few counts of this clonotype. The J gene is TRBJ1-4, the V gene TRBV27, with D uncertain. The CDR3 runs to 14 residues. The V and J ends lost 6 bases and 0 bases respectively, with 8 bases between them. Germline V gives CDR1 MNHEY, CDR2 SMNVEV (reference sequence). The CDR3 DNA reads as TGTGCCAGCAGACTAGTTGCAACTAATGAAAAACTGTTTTTT. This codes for CASRLVATNEKLFF. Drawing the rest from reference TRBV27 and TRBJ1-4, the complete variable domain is EAQVTQNPRYLITVTGKKLTVTCSQNMNHEYMSWYRQDPGLGLRQIYYSMNVEVTDKGDVPEGYKVSRKEKRNFPLILESPSPNQTSLYFCASRLVATNEKLFFGSGTQLSVL.

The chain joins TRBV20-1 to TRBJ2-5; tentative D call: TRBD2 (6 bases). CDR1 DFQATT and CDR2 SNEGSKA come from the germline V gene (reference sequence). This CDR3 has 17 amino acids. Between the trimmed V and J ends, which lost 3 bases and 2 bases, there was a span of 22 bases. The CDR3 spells CSASGGWGVVRQETQYF. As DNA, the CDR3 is TGCAGTGCTAGTGGGGGGTGGGGAGTTGTGAGGCAAGAGACCCAGTACTTC.

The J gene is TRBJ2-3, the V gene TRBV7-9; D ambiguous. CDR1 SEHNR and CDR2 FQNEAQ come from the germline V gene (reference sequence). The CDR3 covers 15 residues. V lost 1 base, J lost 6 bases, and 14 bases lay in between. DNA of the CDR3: TGTGCCAGCAGCTTAGTCGGAGTGTTAGTTGATACGCAGTATTTT. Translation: CASSLVGVLVDTQYF.

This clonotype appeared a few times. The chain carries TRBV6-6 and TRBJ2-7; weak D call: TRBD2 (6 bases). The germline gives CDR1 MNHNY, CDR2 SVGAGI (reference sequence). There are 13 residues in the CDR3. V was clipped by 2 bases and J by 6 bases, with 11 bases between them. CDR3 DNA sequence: TGTGCCAGCAGTTACGGGGAGGCAGGCGAGCAGTACTTC. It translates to CASSYGEAGEQYF.

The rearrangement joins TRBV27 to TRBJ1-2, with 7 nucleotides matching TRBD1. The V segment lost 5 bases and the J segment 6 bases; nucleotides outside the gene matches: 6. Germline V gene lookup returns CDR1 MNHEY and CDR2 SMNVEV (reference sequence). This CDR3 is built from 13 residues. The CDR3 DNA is TGTGCCAGCAGTAGACAGGGTCCTAATGGCTACACCTTC. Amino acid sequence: CASSRQGPNGYTF.

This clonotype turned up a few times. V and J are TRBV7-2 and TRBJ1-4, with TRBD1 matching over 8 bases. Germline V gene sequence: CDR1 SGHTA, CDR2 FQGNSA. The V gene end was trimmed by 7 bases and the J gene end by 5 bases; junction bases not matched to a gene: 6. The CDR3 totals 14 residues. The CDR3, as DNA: TGTGCCAGCACCCTCCGGGACAGGAATGAAAAACTGTTTTTT. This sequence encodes CASTLRDRNEKLFF.

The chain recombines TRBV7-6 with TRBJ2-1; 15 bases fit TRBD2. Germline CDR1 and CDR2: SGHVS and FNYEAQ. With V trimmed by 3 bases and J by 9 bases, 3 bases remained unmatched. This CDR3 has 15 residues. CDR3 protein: CASSFGLAGGLEQFF. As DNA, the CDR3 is TGTGCCAGCAGCTTTGGACTAGCGGGGGGGCTTGAGCAGTTCTTC.

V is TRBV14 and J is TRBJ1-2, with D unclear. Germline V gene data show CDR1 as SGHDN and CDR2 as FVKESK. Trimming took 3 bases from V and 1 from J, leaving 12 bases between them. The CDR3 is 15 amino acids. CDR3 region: CASSHFGSSNYGYTF. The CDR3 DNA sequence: TGTGCCAGCAGCCACTTTGGGAGCAGTAACTATGGCTACACCTTC.

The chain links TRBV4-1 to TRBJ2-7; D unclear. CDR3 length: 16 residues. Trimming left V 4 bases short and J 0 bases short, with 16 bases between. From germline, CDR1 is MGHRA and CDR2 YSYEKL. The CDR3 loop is CASSRPSPDASYEQYF. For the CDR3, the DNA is TGCGCCAGCAGCCGTCCGAGCCCGGACGCCTCCTACGAGCAGTACTTC.

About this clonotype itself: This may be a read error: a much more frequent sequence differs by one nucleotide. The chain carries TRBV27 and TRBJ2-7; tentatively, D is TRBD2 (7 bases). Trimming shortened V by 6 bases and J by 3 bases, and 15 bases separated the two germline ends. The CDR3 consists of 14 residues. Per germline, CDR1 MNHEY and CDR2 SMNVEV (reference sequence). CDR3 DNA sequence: TGTGCCAGCAGGTTACAGGGAGGGTTCTACGAGCAGTACTTC. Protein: CASRLQGGFYEQYF.

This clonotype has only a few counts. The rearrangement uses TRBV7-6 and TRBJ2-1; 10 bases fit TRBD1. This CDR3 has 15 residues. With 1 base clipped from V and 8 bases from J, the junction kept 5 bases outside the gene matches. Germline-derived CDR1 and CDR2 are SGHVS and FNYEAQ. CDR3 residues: CASSLVGQGYDEQFF. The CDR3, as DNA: TGTGCCAGCAGCTTAGTGGGACAGGGGTACGATGAGCAGTTCTTC.

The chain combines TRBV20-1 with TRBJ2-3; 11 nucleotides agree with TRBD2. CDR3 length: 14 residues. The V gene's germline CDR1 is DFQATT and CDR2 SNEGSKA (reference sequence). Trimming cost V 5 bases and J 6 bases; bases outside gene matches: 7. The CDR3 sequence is CSAPLASGGDTQYF. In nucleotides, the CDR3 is TGCAGTGCTCCTTTGGCTAGCGGGGGGGATACGCAGTATTTT.

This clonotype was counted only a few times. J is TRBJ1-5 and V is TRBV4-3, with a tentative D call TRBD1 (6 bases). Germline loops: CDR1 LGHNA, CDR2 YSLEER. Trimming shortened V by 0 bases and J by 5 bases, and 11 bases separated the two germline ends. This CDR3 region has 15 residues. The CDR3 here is CASSQDHRDYQPQHF. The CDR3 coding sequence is TGCGCCAGCAGCCAAGACCACAGGGACTATCAGCCCCAGCATTTT.

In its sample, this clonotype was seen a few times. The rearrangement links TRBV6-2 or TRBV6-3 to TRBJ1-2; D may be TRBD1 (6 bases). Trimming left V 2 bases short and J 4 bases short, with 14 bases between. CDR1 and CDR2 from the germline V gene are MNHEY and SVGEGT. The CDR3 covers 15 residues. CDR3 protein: CASSYLDSGPYGYTF. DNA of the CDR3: TGTGCCAGCAGTTACCTGGACAGTGGACCCTATGGCTACACCTTC.

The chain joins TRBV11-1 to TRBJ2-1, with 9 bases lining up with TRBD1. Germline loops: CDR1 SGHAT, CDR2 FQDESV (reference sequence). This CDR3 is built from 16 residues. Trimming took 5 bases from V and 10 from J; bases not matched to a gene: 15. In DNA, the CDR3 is TGTGCCAGCAGCGCCAGGGGGACAGGGTTGACCCAAGAGCAGTTCTTC. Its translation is CASSARGTGLTQEQFF.

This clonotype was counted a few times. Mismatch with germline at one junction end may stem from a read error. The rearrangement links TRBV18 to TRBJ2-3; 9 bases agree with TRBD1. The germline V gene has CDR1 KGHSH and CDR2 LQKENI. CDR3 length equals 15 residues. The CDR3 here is CASSPGTGSTGTQYF. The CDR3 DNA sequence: TGTGCCAGCTCGCCCGGGACAGGGAGCACAGGTACGCAGTATTTT.

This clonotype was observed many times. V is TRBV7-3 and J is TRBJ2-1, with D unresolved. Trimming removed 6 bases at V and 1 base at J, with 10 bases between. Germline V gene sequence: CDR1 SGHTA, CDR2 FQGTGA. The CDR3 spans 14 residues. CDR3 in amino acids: CASRSQASYNEQFF. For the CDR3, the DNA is TGTGCCAGCAGGTCCCAGGCATCCTACAATGAGCAGTTCTTC.

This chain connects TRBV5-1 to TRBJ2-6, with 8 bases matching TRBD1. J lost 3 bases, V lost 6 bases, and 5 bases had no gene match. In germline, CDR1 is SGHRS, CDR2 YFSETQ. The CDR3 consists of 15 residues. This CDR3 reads CASTVGTGGANVLTF. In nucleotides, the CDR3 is TGCGCCAGCACCGTCGGGACAGGTGGGGCCAACGTCCTGACTTTC.

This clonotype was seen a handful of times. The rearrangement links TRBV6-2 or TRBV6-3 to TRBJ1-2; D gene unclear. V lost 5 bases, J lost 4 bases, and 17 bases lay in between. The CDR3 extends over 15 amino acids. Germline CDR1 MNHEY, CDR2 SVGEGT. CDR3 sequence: CASSDPPGSPYGYTF. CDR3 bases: TGTGCCAGCAGTGATCCGCCGGGCTCCCCCTATGGCTACACCTTC.